The T cell receptor (beta chain) described here comes from a study of shared clonotypes between healthy human individuals. Cells designated naive CD8 were CD45RO-negative and were positively selected for CCR7, with terminally differentiated effector memory CD45RA+ cells excluded. Caucasian adults living in Nashville, Tennessee, provided all samples. Turning to this clone: Other DNA sequences in the sample encode the same CDR3.

Deletions cut 0 bases from V and 8 bases from J, with 14 bases between. The length of the CDR3 is 15 residues. Germline CDR1 is SGDLS and CDR2 is YYNGEE. Sequenced by immunoSEQ multiplex PCR; TCRdb stores in-frame clones only, minus some. Here the sample spans about 2.1 million clones, approximately 92% being singletons. This TCR was recovered from a man younger than 35 in good health. Some clones in this sample may be carry-over from other donors' samples. Sequenced: naive CD8+ T cells from PBMCs. This chain joins TRBV9 and TRBJ1-4; D is ambiguous. In DNA form, the CDR3 reads TGTGCCAGCAGCGTAGGGGGAGGTGTGGACGAAAAACTGTTTTTT. This codes for CASSVGGGVDEKLFF.